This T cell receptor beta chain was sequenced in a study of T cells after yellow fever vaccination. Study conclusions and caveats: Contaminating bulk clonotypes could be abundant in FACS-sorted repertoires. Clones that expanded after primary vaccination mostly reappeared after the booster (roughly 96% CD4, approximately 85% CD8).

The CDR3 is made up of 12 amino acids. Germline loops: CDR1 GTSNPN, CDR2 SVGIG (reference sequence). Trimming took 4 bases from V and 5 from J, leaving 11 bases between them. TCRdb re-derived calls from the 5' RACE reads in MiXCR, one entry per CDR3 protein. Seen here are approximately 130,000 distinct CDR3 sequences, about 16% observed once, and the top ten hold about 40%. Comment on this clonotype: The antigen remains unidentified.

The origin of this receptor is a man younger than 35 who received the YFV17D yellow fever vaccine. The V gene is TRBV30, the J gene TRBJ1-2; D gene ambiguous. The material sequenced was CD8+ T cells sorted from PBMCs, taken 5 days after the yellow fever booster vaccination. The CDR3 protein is CAWTPGGYGYTF. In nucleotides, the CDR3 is TGTGCCTGGACCCCGGGAGGGTATGGCTACACCTTC.